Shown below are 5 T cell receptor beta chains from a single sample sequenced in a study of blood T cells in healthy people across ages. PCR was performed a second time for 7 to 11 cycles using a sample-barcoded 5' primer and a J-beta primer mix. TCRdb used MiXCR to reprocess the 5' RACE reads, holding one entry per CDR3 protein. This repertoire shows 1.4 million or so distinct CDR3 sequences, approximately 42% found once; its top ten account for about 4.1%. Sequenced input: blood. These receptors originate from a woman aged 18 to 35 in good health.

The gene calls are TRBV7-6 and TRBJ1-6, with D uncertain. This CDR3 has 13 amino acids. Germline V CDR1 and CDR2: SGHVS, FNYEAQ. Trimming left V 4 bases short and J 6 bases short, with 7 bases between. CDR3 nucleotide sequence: TGTGCCAGCAGCTCTCAGCCTAATTCACCCCTCCACTTT. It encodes CASSSQPNSPLHF.

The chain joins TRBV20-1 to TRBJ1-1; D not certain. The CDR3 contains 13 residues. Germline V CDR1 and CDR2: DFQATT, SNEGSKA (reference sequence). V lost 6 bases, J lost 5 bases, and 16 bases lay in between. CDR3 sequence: CSAPLGSGTEAFF. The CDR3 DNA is TGCAGTGCCCCCTTGGGGAGTGGGACTGAAGCTTTCTTT.

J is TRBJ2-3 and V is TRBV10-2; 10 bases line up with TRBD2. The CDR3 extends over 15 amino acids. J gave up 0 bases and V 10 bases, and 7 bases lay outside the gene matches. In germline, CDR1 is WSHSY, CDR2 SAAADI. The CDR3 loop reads CAIGKGLASTDTQYF. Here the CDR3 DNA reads TGCGCCATCGGAAAGGGACTAGCGAGCACAGATACGCAGTATTTT.

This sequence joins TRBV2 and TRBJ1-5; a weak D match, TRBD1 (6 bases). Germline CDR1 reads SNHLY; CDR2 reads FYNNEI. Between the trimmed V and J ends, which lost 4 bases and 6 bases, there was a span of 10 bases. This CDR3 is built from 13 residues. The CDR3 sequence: CASSGGGPQPQHF. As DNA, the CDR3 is TGTGCCAGCAGTGGGGGGGGGCCTCAGCCCCAGCATTTT.

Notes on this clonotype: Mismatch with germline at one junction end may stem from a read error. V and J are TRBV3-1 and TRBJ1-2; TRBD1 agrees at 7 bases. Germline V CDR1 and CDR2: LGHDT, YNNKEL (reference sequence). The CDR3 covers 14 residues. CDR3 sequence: CASGQEKGGSGYTF. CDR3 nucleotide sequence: TGTGCCAGCGGCCAAGAGAAAGGGGGCAGTGGCTACACCTTC.